The T cell receptor beta chain described here comes from a study of blood T cell repertoires in COVID-19. The method was immunoSEQ multiplex PCR; TCRdb's version includes in-frame clones alone and lacks a portion of them. This table has roughly 130,000 clones, over 60% appearing once. Trimming removed 5 bases from V and 3 bases from J, with 22 bases in between. This CDR3 spans 17 amino acids. Germline V lookup: CDR1 SEHNR, CDR2 FQNEAQ (reference sequence). This sequence originates from a man in his fifties with acute or convalescent COVID-19. Sample: peripheral blood. The chain couples TRBV7-9 to TRBJ1-1; possibly TRBD1 for D (6 bases). CDR3: CASSLLQGLNTDTEAFF. CDR3 DNA: TGTGCCAGCAGCCTCCTACAGGGTTTGAATACGGACACTGAAGCTTTCTTT. The full variable domain, completed using reference TRBV7-9 and TRBJ1-1, is DTGVSQNPRHKITKRGQNVTFRCDPISEHNRLYWYRQTLGQGPEFLTYFQNEAQLEKSRLLSDRFSAERPKGSFSTLEIQRTEQGDSAMYLCASSLLQGLNTDTEAFFGQGTRLTVV.